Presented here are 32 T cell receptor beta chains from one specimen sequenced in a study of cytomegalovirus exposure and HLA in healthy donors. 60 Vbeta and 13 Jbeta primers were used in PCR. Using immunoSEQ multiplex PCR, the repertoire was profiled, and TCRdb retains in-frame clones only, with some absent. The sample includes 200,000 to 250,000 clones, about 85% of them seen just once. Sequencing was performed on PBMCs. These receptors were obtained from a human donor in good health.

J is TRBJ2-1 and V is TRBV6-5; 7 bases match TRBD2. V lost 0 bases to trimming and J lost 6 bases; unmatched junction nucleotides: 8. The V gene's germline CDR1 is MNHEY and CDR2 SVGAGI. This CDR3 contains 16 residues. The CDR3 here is CASSYSGGSGANEQFF. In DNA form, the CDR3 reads TGTGCCAGCAGTTACTCTGGCGGGAGTGGGGCCAATGAGCAGTTCTTC.

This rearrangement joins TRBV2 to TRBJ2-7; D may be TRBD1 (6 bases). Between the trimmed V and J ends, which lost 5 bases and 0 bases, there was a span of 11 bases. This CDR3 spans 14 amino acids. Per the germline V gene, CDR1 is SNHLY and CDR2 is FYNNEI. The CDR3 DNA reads TGTGCCAGCAGTAACAGGGATGGCTCCTACGAGCAGTACTTC. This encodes CASSNRDGSYEQYF.

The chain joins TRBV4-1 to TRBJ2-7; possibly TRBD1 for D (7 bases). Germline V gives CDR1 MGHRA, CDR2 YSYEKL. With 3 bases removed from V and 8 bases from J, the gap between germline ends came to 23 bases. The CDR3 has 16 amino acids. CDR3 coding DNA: TGCGCCAGCAGCCAGGGGGGCCGGGACAGCACCTCTAAGCAGTACTTC. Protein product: CASSQGGRDSTSKQYF.

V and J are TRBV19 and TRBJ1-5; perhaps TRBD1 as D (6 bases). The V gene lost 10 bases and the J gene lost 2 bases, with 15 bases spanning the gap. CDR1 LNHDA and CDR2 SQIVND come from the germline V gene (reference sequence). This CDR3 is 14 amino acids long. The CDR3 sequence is CATAGALGNQPQHF. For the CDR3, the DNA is TGTGCCACCGCAGGGGCTTTAGGCAATCAGCCCCAGCATTTT. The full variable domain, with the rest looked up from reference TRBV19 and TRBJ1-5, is DGGITQSPKYLFRKEGQNVTLSCEQNLNHDAMYWYRQDPGQGLRLIYYSQIVNDFQKGDIAEGYSVSREKKESFPLTVTSAQKNPTAFYLCATAGALGNQPQHFGDGTRLSIL.

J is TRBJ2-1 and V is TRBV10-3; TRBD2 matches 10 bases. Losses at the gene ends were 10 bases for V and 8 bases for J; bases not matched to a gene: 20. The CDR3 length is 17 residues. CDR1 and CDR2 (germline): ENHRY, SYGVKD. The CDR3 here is CATRVASGRNAPHEQFF. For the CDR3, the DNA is TGTGCCACCCGAGTGGCTAGCGGGAGAAACGCCCCCCATGAGCAGTTCTTC.

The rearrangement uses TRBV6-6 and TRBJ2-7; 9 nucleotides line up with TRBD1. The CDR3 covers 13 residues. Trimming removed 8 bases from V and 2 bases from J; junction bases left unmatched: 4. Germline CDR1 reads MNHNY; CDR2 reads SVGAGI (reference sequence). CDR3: CASVRDRAYEQYF. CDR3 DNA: TGTGCCAGCGTCCGGGACAGGGCCTACGAGCAGTACTTC.

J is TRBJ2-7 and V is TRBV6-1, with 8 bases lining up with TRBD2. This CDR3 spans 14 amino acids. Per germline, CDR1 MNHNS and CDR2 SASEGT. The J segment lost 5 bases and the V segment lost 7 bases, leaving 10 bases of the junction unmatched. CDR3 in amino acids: CASTSGGNTDEQYF. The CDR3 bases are TGTGCCAGCACTTCGGGGGGGAATACGGACGAGCAGTACTTC.

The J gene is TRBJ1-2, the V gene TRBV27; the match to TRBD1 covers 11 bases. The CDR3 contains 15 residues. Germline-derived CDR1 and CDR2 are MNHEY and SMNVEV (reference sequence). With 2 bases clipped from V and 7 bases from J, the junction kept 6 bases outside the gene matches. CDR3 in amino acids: CASSLQGDRGFGYTF. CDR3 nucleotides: TGTGCCAGCAGTTTACAGGGGGACAGGGGGTTTGGCTACACCTTC.

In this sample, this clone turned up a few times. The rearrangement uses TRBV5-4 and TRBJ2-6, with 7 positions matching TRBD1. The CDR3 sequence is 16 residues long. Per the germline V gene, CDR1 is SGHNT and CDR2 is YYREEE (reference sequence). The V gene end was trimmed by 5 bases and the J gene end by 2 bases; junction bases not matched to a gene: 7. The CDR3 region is CASRKQGSAGANVLTF. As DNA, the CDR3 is TGTGCCAGCAGGAAACAGGGGTCTGCTGGGGCCAACGTCCTGACTTTC.

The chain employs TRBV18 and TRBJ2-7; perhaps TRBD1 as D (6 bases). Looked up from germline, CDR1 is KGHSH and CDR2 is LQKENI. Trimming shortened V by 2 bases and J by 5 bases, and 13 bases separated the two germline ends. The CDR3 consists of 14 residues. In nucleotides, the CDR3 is TGTGCCAGCTCACCAAATCCAGGGGTCGACGAGCAGTACTTC. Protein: CASSPNPGVDEQYF.

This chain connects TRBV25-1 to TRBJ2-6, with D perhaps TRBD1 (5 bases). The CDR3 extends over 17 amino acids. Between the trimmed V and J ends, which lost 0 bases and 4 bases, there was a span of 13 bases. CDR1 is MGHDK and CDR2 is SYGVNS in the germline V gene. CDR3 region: CASSEYRASSGANVLTF. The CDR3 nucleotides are TGTGCCAGCAGTGAATACAGGGCCAGTTCCGGGGCCAACGTCCTGACTTTC.

The CDR3 nucleotides are TGTGCCAGCAGTTACCCCGAGCGGACTGAAGCTTTCTTT. Protein product: CASSYPERTEAFF. The V and J genes are TRBV6-5 and TRBJ1-1; D not certain. The CDR3 runs to 13 residues. Per the germline V gene, CDR1 is MNHEY and CDR2 is SVGAGI. V lost 2 bases and J 5 bases, leaving 9 bases between the germline ends.

Here the CDR3 reads CASSEARTGGYYGYTF. The CDR3 nucleotides read TGTGCCAGCAGTGAAGCGAGAACAGGGGGCTACTATGGCTACACCTTC. The J gene is TRBJ1-2, the V gene TRBV6-1; 9 bases line up with TRBD1. The CDR3 contains 16 residues. CDR1 and CDR2 (germline): MNHNS, SASEGT. Trimming removed 0 bases from V and 3 bases from J; junction bases left unmatched: 5.

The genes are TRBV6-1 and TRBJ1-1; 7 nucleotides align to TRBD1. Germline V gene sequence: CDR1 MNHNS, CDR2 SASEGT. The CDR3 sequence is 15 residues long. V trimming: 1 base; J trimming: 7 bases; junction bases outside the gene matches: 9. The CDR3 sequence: CASSEGTTGANEAFF. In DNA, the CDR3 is TGTGCCAGCAGTGAAGGGACTACAGGGGCCAATGAAGCTTTCTTT.

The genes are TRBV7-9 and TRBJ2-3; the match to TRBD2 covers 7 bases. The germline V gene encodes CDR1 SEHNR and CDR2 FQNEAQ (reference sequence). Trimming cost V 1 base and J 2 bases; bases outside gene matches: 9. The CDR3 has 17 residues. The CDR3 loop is CASSLGVGGGPTDTQYF. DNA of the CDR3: TGTGCCAGCAGCTTAGGAGTTGGGGGGGGTCCCACAGATACGCAGTATTTT.

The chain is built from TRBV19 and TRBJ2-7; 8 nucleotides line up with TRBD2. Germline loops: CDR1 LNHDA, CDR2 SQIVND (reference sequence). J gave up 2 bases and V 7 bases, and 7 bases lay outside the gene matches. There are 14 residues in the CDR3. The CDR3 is CASKGSGSTYEQYF. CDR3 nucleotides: TGTGCCAGTAAGGGCAGCGGGAGTACCTACGAGCAGTACTTC. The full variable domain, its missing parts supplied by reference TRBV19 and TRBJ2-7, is DGGITQSPKYLFRKEGQNVTLSCEQNLNHDAMYWYRQDPGQGLRLIYYSQIVNDFQKGDIAEGYSVSREKKESFPLTVTSAQKNPTAFYLCASKGSGSTYEQYFGPGTRLTVT.

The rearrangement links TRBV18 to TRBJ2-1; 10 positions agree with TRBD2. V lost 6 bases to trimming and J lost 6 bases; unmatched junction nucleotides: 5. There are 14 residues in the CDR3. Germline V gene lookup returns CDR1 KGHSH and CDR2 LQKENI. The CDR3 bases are TGTGCCAGCTCTCTAGCGGGAGTTCCCAATGAGCAGTTCTTC. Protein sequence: CASSLAGVPNEQFF.

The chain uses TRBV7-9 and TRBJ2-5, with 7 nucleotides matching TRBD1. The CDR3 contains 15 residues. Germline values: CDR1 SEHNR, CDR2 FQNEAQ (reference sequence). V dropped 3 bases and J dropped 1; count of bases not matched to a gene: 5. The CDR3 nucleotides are TGTGCCAGCAGCTTGGAGACAGGGATCCAAGAGACCCAGTACTTC. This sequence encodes CASSLETGIQETQYF.

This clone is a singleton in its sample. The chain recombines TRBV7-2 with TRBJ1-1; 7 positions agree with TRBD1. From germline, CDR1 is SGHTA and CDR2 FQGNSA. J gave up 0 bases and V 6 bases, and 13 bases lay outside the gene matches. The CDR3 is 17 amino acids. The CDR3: CASSKTGQLRMNTEAFF. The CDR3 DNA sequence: TGTGCCAGCAGTAAAACGGGACAGCTAAGAATGAACACTGAAGCTTTCTTT.

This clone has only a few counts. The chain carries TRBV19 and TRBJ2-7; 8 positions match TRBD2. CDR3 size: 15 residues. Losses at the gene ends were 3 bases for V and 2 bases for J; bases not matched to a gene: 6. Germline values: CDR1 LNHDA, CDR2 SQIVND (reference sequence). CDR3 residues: CASSMTGGATYEQYF. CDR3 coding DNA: TGTGCCAGTAGTATGACGGGAGGGGCCACCTACGAGCAGTACTTC.

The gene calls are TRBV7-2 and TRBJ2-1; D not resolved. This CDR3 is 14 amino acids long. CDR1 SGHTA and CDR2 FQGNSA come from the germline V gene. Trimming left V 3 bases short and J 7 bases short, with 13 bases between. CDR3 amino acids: CASSFSRLRNEQFF. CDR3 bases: TGTGCCAGCAGCTTTTCCAGATTGAGGAATGAGCAGTTCTTC.

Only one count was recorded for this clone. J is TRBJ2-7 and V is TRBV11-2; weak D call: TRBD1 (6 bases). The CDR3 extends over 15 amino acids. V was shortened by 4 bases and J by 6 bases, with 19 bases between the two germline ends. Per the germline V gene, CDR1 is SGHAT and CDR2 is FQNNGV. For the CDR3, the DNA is TGTGCCAGCAGCTCACCCGGACAGCCATTAGGCGAGCAGTACTTC. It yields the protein CASSSPGQPLGEQYF.

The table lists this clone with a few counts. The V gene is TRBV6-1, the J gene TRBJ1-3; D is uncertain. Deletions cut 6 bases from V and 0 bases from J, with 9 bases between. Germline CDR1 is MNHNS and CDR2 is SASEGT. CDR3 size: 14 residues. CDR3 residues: CASRMPGSGNTIYF. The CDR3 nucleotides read TGTGCCAGCAGGATGCCCGGCTCTGGAAACACCATATATTTT.

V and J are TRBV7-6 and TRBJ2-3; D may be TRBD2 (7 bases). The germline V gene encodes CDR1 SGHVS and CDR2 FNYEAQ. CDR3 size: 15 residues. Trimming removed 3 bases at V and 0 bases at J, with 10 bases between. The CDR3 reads CASSLAGASTDTQYF. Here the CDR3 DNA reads TGTGCCAGCAGCTTGGCGGGGGCTAGCACAGATACGCAGTATTTT.

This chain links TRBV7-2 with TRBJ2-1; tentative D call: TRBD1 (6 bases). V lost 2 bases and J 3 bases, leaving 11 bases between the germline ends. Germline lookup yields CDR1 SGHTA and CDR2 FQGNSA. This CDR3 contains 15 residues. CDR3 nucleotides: TGTGCCAGCAGCTTATCGGGACAAAACTACAATGAGCAGTTCTTC. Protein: CASSLSGQNYNEQFF.

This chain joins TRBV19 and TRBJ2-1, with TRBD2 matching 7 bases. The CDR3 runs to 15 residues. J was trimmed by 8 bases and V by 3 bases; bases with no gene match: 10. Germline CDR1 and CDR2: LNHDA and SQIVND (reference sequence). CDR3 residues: CASSILGRDHDEQFF. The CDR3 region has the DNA TGTGCCAGTAGTATTTTAGGGAGGGACCACGATGAGCAGTTCTTC.

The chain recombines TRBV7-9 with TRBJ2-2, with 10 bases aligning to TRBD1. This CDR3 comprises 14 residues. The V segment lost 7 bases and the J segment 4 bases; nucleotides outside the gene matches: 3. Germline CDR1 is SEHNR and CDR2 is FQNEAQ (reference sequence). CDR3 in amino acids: CASNDRGRTGELFF. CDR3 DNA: TGTGCCAGCAACGACAGGGGGCGCACCGGGGAGCTGTTTTTT.

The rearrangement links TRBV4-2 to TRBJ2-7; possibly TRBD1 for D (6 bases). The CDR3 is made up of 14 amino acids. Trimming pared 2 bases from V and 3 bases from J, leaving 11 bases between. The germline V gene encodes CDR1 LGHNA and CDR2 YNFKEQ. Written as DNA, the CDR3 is TGTGCCAGCAGCCAACCTACACAGGGCTACGAGCAGTACTTC. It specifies CASSQPTQGYEQYF.

The CDR3 DNA sequence: TGTGCCAGTAGTAGATGGAGGACAGGCGACCCCTCCTACGAGCAGTACTTC. As protein: CASSRWRTGDPSYEQYF. The chain combines TRBV19 with TRBJ2-7, with 7 bases identical to TRBD1. The germline V gene encodes CDR1 LNHDA and CDR2 SQIVND (reference sequence). V gave up 4 bases and J gave up 0 bases; unmatched junction bases: 12. The CDR3 is 17 residues long.

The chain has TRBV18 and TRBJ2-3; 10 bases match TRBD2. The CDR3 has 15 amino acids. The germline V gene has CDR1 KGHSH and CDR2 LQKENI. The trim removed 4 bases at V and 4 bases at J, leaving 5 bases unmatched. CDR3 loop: CASSHGTSVADTQYF. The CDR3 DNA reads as TGTGCCAGCTCACATGGGACTAGCGTGGCAGATACGCAGTATTTT.

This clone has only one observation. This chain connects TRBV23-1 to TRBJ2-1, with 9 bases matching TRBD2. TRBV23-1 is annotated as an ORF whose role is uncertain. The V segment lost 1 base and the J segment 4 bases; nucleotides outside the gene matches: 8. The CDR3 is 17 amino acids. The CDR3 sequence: CASSQFQWTSEYNEQFF. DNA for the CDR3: TGCGCCAGCAGTCAATTTCAATGGACTAGCGAATACAATGAGCAGTTCTTC.

The CDR3 sequence is CASSLQTVSYEQYF. DNA of the CDR3: TGTGCCAGCAGCCTTCAGACAGTCTCCTACGAGCAGTACTTC. The genes are TRBV5-8 and TRBJ2-7, with a possible D match to TRBD1 (5 bases). Germline values: CDR1 SGHTS, CDR2 YDEGEE. Trimming removed 4 bases from V and 0 bases from J, with 11 bases in between. The CDR3 covers 14 residues.